A selection of T cell receptor beta chains follows, all from one sample in a study of cytomegalovirus exposure and HLA in healthy donors. This table comes from immunoSEQ multiplex PCR, and its TCRdb copy is limited to in-frame clones, with some not included. The data show about 160,000 clones, with approximately 81% seen just once and 2.4% held by the top ten. Input material: PBMCs. These receptors all come from a male donor in good health and CMV-seronegative. CDR3s include the opening cysteine and the closing phenylalanine or tryptophan. A D gene is named only where the DNA matches it firmly. For some rows the clone size is stated as once, few or many, or as a class when expanded; others skip it.

NA	TRBV7-2	TRBJ2-5	TRBD2	CASSLIAGAETQYF	TGTGCCAGCAGCTTAATAGCGGGAGCAGAGACCCAGTACTTC
NA	TRBV7-9	TRBJ1-2	NA	CASSLQSTRDYGYPF	TGTGCCAGCAGCTTACAATCTACACGCGACTATGGCTACCCCTTC
NA	TRBV18	TRBJ1-4	NA	CASSLRTADEKLFF	TGTGCCAGCTCACTTCGGACAGCAGATGAAAAACTGTTTTTT
NA	TRBV5-4	TRBJ2-1	TRBD1	CASSSGTGGYNEQFF	TGTGCCAGCAGCTCTGGGACAGGGGGCTACAATGAGCAGTTCTTC
NA	TRBV14	TRBJ1-1	NA	CASSQRRGSTEAFF	TGTGCCAGCAGCCAGCGTAGGGGGTCTACTGAAGCTTTCTTT
once	TRBV7-9	TRBJ2-7	TRBD1	CASTGAETGGSYEQYF	TGTGCCAGCACGGGGGCCGAGACAGGGGGCTCCTACGAGCAGTACTTC
once	TRBV30	TRBJ2-7	NA	CAWISPGVSYEQYF	TGTGCCTGGATTTCGCCGGGGGTCTCCTACGAGCAGTACTTC
NA	TRBV30	TRBJ1-2	NA	CAWELANYGYTF	TGTGCCTGGGAACTCGCTAACTATGGCTACACCTTC
few	TRBV6-5	TRBJ1-2	TRBD1	CASSPDRANYGYTF	TGTGCCAGCAGCCCGGACAGGGCCAACTATGGCTACACCTTC
NA	TRBV28	TRBJ1-5	NA	CASSQQQGPQHF	TGTGCCAGCAGCCAACAACAGGGGCCCCAGCATTTT
NA	TRBV9	TRBJ2-1	TRBD1	CASSVQRDRGEVEQFF	TGTGCCAGCAGCGTACAACGAGACAGGGGCGAGGTTGAGCAGTTCTTC
few	TRBV27	TRBJ2-5	NA	CASSLSAVTPETQYF	TGTGCCAGCAGTTTATCGGCTGTAACACCAGAGACCCAGTACTTC
NA	TRBV27	TRBJ2-1	TRBD2	CASRHLAGTSDYNEQFF	TGTGCCAGCAGGCACCTCGCCGGGACTAGCGACTACAATGAGCAGTTCTTC
NA	TRBV28	TRBJ1-5	TRBD1	CASSKDRVVSQPQHF	TGTGCCAGCAGCAAAGACAGGGTGGTTTCTCAGCCCCAGCATTTT
NA	TRBV6-5	TRBJ2-5	TRBD1	CASSYTGGQETQYF	TGTGCCAGCAGTTACACAGGGGGGCAAGAGACCCAGTACTTC
NA	TRBV15	TRBJ1-6	TRBD1	CATSRGIDRGPSLHF	TGTGCCACCAGCAGAGGTATCGACAGGGGGCCGTCCCTCCACTTT
once	TRBV13	TRBJ1-2	TRBD1	CASSPSDRDGYTF	TGTGCCAGCAGCCCCTCCGACAGGGATGGCTACACCTTC
few	TRBV19	TRBJ1-1	NA	CASRDRFLGNTEAFF	TGTGCCAGTCGCGACAGGTTCCTCGGGAACACTGAAGCTTTCTTT
NA	TRBV14	TRBJ2-3	TRBD1	CASSRDRGATDTQYF	TGTGCCAGCAGCCGGGACAGGGGAGCCACAGATACGCAGTATTTT
NA	TRBV7-2	TRBJ2-1	NA	CASSSRVSSYNEQFF	TGTGCCAGCAGCTCCAGGGTGAGCTCCTACAATGAGCAGTTCTTC
few	TRBV5-4	TRBJ1-1	NA	CASSPQAEPNTEAFF	TGTGCCAGCAGCCCCCAGGCAGAGCCGAACACTGAAGCTTTCTTT
NA	TRBV7-6	TRBJ2-3	NA	CASRQGHTSTDTQYF	TGTGCCAGCAGACAGGGACATACTAGCACAGATACGCAGTATTTT
NA	TRBV7-9	TRBJ2-1	TRBD2	CASSLDSGGRNEQFF	TGTGCCAGCAGCTTAGACTCGGGGGGGCGCAATGAGCAGTTCTTC
NA	TRBV19	TRBJ1-4	NA	CASRGVGDNEKLFF	TGTGCCAGTCGCGGGGTGGGGGATAATGAAAAACTGTTTTTT
NA	TRBV27	TRBJ1-1	NA	CASSPGNTEAFF	TGTGCCAGCAGTCCGGGGAACACTGAAGCTTTCTTT
NA	TRBV6-1	TRBJ1-1	NA	CASTPFREMNTEAFF	TGTGCCAGCACCCCCTTTAGGGAGATGAACACTGAAGCTTTCTTT
NA	TRBV5-1	TRBJ2-2	NA	CASSLNGGTGELFF	TGCGCCAGCAGCTTGAACGGGGGAACCGGGGAGCTGTTTTTT
NA	TRBV29-1	TRBJ2-7	TRBD2	CSVEYQAGESEQYF	TGCAGCGTTGAATATCAAGCGGGAGAATCCGAGCAGTACTTC
NA	TRBV5-1	TRBJ2-7	TRBD2	CASSLGLAGGPDEQYF	TGCGCCAGCAGCTTAGGACTAGCGGGGGGGCCGGACGAGCAGTACTTC
NA	TRBV28	TRBJ2-7	NA	CASREQERVYEQYF	TGTGCCAGCAGGGAACAGGAGCGTGTTTACGAGCAGTACTTC
NA	TRBV28	TRBJ2-1	TRBD2	CASETLAGGYNEQFF	TGTGCCAGCGAAACCTTAGCGGGAGGATACAATGAGCAGTTCTTC
once	TRBV5-4	TRBJ2-2	NA	CASSLGLENTGELFF	TGTGCCAGCAGCTTGGGACTCGAGAACACCGGGGAGCTGTTTTTT
NA	TRBV9	TRBJ2-3	TRBD2	CASSVVAGDTDTQYF	TGTGCCAGCAGCGTAGTAGCGGGAGACACAGATACGCAGTATTTT
NA	TRBV19	TRBJ1-2	NA	CASSNGQTYGYTF	TGTGCCAGTAGTAATGGACAAACCTATGGCTACACCTTC
NA	TRBV7-9	TRBJ2-3	TRBD1	CASGKPGQGYGDTQYF	TGTGCCAGCGGAAAACCGGGACAGGGTTACGGAGATACGCAGTATTTT
few	TRBV5-6	TRBJ2-6	NA	CASTNVRGSGANVLTF	TGTGCCAGCACCAACGTTCGGGGCTCTGGGGCCAACGTCCTGACTTTC
NA	TRBV15	TRBJ2-7	NA	CATSRGADRPYEQYF	TGTGCCACCAGCAGAGGAGCAGACAGACCCTACGAGCAGTACTTC
NA	TRBV7-8	TRBJ2-5	NA	CASSLSGAPQETQYF	TGTGCCAGCAGCTTAAGTGGGGCCCCTCAAGAGACCCAGTACTTC
NA	TRBV13	TRBJ1-2	TRBD1	CASSRRQGTPSNYGYTF	TGTGCCAGCAGCCGTCGACAGGGGACCCCCTCTAACTATGGCTACACCTTC
NA	TRBV4-3	TRBJ1-2	NA	CASSQEIGGDYGYTF	TGCGCCAGCAGCCAAGAGATTGGGGGGGACTATGGCTACACCTTC
NA	TRBV28	TRBJ2-3	NA	CASSSTGRDTQYF	TGTGCCAGCAGTTCCACAGGGCGAGATACGCAGTATTTT
NA	TRBV5-6	TRBJ2-5	NA	CASSSIDRRFQETQYF	TGTGCCAGCAGCTCGATAGACAGGAGATTCCAAGAGACCCAGTACTTC
NA	TRBV5-1	TRBJ1-2	NA	CASSLAIASGYTF	TGCGCCAGCAGCTTGGCCATTGCGAGTGGCTACACCTTC
NA	TRBV11-2	TRBJ2-2	TRBD2	CASRSLRTSGNTGELFF	TGTGCCAGCAGAAGCCTCCGGACTAGCGGGAACACCGGGGAGCTGTTTTTT
NA	TRBV19	TRBJ1-2	TRBD1	CASSAPGQGADYGYTF	TGTGCCAGTAGTGCCCCGGGACAGGGGGCGGACTATGGCTACACCTTC